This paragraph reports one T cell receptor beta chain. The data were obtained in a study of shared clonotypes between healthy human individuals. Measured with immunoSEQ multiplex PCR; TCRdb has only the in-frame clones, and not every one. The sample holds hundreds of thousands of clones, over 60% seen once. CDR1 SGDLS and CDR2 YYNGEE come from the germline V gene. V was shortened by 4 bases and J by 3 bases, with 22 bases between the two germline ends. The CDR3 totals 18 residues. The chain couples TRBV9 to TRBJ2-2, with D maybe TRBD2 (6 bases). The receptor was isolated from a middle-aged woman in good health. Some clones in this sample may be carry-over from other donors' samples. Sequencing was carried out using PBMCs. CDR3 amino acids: CASSPRTRGLSDTGELFF. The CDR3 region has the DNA TGTGCCAGCAGCCCTAGGACAAGAGGACTAAGCGACACCGGGGAGCTGTTTTTT.